This TCR beta chain derives from a study of OX40 agonist ivuxolimab in advanced cancers. Study-wide context: Patients received ivuxolimab, an agonistic anti-OX40 (CD134) antibody.

The CDR3 is 16 residues long. Trimming cost V 3 bases and J 5 bases; bases outside gene matches: 8. The germline gives CDR1 SGHRS, CDR2 YFSETQ. To note about this clone: The antigen is undetermined.

Here immunoSEQ multiplex PCR was the method, and the copy in TCRdb shows in-frame clones only, minus some. Of tens of thousands of clones listed, 75% to 85% are singletons. Study-wide findings and caveats: The average count of expanded clones was higher among CD8+ T cells than among CD4+. Some of the lowest clonal expansion was seen in partial responders at 0.1-3.0 mg/kg.

The sample in question was CD4+ or CD8+ T cells sorted from blood, obtained in a trial of the OX40 agonist ivuxolimab. The receptor's source is an adult with an advanced solid tumor such as melanoma, head and neck, liver or kidney cancer. V gene TRBV5-1 combines with J gene TRBJ1-2; 12 nucleotides align to TRBD1. In DNA form, the CDR3 reads TGCGCCAGCAGCTGGAGGGGACAGGGGGCTGGGTATGGCTACACCTTC. Its translation is CASSWRGQGAGYGYTF.